The present entry profiles one T cell receptor (beta chain) with its context. Its matching antigen is unknown. The source of the sample is a study of blood T cells in healthy people across ages. General study results and limits: Estimated diversity across one million T cells was deemed an underestimate.

Sample-barcoded 5' priming and a J-beta primer mix drove a second PCR of roughly 6 to 12 cycles. TCRdb used MiXCR to reprocess the 5' RACE reads, holding one entry per CDR3 protein. The table includes about 680,000 distinct CDR3 sequences, approximately 49% detected once. Germline V gene sequence: CDR1 DFQATT, CDR2 SNEGSKA (reference sequence). The CDR3 totals 13 residues. The authors isolated at least 6.5 million PBMCs per sample. Total RNA was extracted at no less than 5.5 micrograms per sample. The TCR was taken from a woman in her fifties or sixties in good health. The chain joins TRBV20-1 to TRBJ2-4; the match to TRBD2 covers 11 bases. The end of the DNA is better explained by TRBJ2-7, so the J call may be wrong. The material sequenced was blood. The CDR3 protein is CSALAGGFNEQYF. The CDR3 DNA follows: TGCAGTGCTTTAGCGGGGGGGTTCAACGAGCAGTACTTC.